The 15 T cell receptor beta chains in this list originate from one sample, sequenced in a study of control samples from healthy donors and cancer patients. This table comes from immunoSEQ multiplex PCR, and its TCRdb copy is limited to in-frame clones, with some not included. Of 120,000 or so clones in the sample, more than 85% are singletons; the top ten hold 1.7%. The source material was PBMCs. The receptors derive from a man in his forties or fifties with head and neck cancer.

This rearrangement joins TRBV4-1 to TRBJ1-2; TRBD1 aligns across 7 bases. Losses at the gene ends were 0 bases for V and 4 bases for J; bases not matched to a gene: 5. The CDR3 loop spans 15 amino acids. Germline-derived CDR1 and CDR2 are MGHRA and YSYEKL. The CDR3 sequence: CASSQDGTVRYGYTF. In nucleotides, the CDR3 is TGCGCCAGCAGCCAAGATGGGACAGTCCGCTATGGCTACACCTTC.

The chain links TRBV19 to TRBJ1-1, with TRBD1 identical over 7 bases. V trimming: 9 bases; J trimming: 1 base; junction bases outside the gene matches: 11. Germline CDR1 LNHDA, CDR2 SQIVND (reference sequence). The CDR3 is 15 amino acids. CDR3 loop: CASLPRWTGNTEAFF. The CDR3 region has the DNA TGTGCCAGCCTCCCCCGTTGGACAGGGAACACTGAAGCTTTCTTT.

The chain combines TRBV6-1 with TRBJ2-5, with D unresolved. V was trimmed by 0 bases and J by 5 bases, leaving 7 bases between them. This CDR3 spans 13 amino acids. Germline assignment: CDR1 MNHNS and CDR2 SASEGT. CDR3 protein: CASSEAMRETQYF. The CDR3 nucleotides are TGTGCCAGCAGTGAAGCGATGCGGGAGACCCAGTACTTC.

CDR3 amino acids: CASSWTGTGGNTIYF. For the CDR3, the DNA is TGTGCCAGCAGCTGGACCGGGACAGGGGGAAACACCATATATTTT. V gene TRBV7-9 combines with J gene TRBJ1-3, with TRBD1 matching over 9 bases. V trimming: 4 bases; J trimming: 4 bases; junction bases outside the gene matches: 5. This CDR3 region has 15 residues. Germline assignment: CDR1 SEHNR and CDR2 FQNEAQ (reference sequence).

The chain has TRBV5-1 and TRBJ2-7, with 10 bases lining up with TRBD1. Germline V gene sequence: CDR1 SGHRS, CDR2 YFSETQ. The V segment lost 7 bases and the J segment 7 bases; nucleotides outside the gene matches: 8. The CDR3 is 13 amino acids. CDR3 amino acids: CASGRQGAGEQYF. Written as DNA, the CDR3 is TGCGCCAGCGGTAGACAGGGGGCCGGTGAGCAGTACTTC. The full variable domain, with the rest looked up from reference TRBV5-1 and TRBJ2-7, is KAGVTQTPRYLIKTRGQQVTLSCSPISGHRSVSWYQQTPGQGLQFLFEYFSETQRNKGNFPGRFSGRQFSNSRSEMNVSTLELGDSALYLCASGRQGAGEQYFGPGTRLTVT.

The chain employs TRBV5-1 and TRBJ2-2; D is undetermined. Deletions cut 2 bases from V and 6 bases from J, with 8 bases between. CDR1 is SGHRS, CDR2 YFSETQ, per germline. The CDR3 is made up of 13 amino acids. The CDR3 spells CASSLGQAGELFF. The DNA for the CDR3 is TGCGCCAGCAGCTTAGGTCAAGCCGGGGAGCTGTTTTTT.

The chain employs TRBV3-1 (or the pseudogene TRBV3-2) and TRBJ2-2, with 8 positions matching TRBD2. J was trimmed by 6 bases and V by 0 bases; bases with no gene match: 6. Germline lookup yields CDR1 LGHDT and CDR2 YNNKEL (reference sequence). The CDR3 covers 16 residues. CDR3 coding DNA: TGTGCCAGCAGCCAAGACCCGGGACTAGTTGCCGGGGAGCTGTTTTTT. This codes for CASSQDPGLVAGELFF.

CDR3 nucleotides: TGTGCCAGCAGGGGGGGACAGGTCGCCTGGGGCTACACCTTC. Translated: CASRGGQVAWGYTF. The V call is TRBV6-5, the J call TRBJ1-2; 8 nucleotides match TRBD1. Germline V gene data show CDR1 as MNHEY and CDR2 as SVGAGI. This CDR3 region has 14 residues. The ends lost 6 bases at V and 8 bases at J; junction bases unmatched: 11.

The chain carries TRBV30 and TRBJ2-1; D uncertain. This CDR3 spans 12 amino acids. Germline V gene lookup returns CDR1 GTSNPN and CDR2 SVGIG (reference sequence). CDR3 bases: TGTGCGGCTACCTACTCCTACAATGAGCAGTTCTTC. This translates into CAATYSYNEQFF.

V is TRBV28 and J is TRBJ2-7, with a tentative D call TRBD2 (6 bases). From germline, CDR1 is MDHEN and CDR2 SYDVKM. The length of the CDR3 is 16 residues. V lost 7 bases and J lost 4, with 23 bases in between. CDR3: CASTSTRTGGGYEQYF. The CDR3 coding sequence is TGTGCCAGCACCTCTACCCGGACCGGGGGTGGGTACGAGCAGTACTTC. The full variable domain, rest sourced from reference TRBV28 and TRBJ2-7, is DVKVTQSSRYLVKRTGEKVFLECVQDMDHENMFWYRQDPGLGLRLIYFSYDVKMKEKGDIPEGYSVSREKKERFSLILESASTNQTSMYLCASTSTRTGGGYEQYFGPGTRLTVT.

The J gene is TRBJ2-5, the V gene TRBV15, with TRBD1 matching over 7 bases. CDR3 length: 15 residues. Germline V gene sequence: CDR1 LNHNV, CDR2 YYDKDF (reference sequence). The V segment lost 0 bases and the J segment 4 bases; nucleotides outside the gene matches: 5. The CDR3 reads CATSRDDRVRETQYF. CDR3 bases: TGTGCCACCAGCAGAGACGACAGGGTTCGAGAGACCCAGTACTTC. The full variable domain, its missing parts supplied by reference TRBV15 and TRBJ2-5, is DAMVIQNPRYQVTQFGKPVTLSCSQTLNHNVMYWYQQKSSQAPKLLFHYYDKDFNNEADTPDNFQSRRPNTSFCFLDIRSPGLGDTAMYLCATSRDDRVRETQYFGPGTRLLVL.

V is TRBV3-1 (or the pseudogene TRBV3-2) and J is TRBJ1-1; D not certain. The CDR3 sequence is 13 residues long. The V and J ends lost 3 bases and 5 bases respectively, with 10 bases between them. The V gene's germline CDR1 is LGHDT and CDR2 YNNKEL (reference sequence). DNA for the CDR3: TGTGCCAGCAGCCAGTCGGTCGGGACTGAAGCTTTCTTT. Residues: CASSQSVGTEAFF.

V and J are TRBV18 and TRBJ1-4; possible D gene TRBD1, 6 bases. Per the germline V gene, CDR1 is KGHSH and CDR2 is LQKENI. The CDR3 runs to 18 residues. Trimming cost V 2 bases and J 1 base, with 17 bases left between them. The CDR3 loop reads CASSPATGRRETNEKLFF. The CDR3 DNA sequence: TGTGCCAGCTCACCAGCGACAGGAAGACGAGAAACTAATGAAAAACTGTTTTTT. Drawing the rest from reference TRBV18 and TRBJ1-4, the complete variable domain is NAGVMQNPRHLVRRRGQEARLRCSPMKGHSHVYWYRQLPEEGLKFMVYLQKENIIDESGMPKERFSAEFPKEGPSILRIQQVVRGDSAAYFCASSPATGRRETNEKLFFGSGTQLSVL.

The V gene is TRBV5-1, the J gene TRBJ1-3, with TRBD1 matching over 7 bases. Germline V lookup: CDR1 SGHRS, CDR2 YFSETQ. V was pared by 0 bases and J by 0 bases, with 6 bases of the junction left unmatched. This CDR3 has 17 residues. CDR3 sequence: CASSLGVGQRSGNTIYF. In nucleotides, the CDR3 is TGCGCCAGCAGCTTGGGAGTGGGACAGCGCTCTGGAAACACCATATATTTT. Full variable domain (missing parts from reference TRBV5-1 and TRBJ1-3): KAGVTQTPRYLIKTRGQQVTLSCSPISGHRSVSWYQQTPGQGLQFLFEYFSETQRNKGNFPGRFSGRQFSNSRSEMNVSTLELGDSALYLCASSLGVGQRSGNTIYFGEGSWLTVV.

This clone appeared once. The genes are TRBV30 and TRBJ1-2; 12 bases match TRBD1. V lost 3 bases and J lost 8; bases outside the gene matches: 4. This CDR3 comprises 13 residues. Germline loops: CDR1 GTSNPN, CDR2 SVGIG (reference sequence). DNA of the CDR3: TGTGCCTGGAGGGCCGGGACAGGGGGCGGCTACACCTTC. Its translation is CAWRAGTGGGYTF.